Following are 31 T cell receptor beta chains from one sample sequenced in a study of tumor-infiltrating lymphocytes in primary liver carcinoma. Each 20-30 mg portion of unsorted bulk tissue served as the source for co-extraction of RNA and DNA. With roughly 500 ng total RNA as template and a constant-region primer, TCR beta cDNA was made. Modified slightly, ARM-PCR produced TCR beta libraries over three nested multiplex PCR rounds. The first two PCR rounds used TRBV1-TRBV30 forward primers with a C-beta reverse primer, roughly 11 cycles each. TCRdb reprocessed the multiplex PCR reads via MiXCR and lists one record per CDR3 protein. This sample has roughly 50,000 distinct CDR3 sequences; 70% to 75% occur once, and the top ten carry around 23%. The sample consisted of liver tumor tissue from sampling region 2. Noted subset: tumor region T2, inferior pole. These receptors came from a man aged 40-49 years with primary liver carcinoma and hepatitis B virus infection.

The chain couples TRBV5-6 to TRBJ2-7; D uncertain. V was pared by 2 bases and J by 13 bases, with 28 bases between. CDR1 is SGHDT, CDR2 YYEEEE, per germline. The CDR3 loop spans 16 amino acids. The CDR3 loop reads CASSFPDGFSSYERYF. Here the CDR3 DNA reads TGTGCCAGCAGCTTCCCGGACGGCTTCAGCTCCTACGAGCGATACTTC. Full variable domain (missing parts from reference TRBV5-6 and TRBJ2-7): DAGVTQSPTHLIKTRGQQVTLRCSPKSGHDTVSWYQQALGQGPQFIFQYYEEEERQRGNFPDRFSGHQFPNYSSELNVNALLLGDSALYLCASSFPDGFSSYERYFGPGTRLTVT.

This clonotype has just one count. One end of the junction is discordant with germline, which a read error may explain. The gene calls are TRBV4-1 and TRBJ2-5, with unresolved D. Per germline, CDR1 MGHRA and CDR2 YSYEKL. This CDR3 is built from 13 residues. CDR3 loop: CASSRAIVEAQYF. The CDR3 DNA reads TGCGCCAGCAGCCGGGCTATCGTAGAGGCCCAGTACTTC.

The rearrangement joins TRBV11-2 to TRBJ2-5; TRBD1 aligns across 9 bases. Germline V gene sequence: CDR1 SGHAT, CDR2 FQNNGV. This CDR3 is built from 14 residues. The CDR3 sequence: CASDLGTGQETQYF. CDR3 in DNA: TGTGCGAGCGACTTGGGGACAGGGCAAGAGACCCAGTACTTC.

This clonotype appeared once. In DNA form, the CDR3 reads TGTGCCAGCACGTACACCGGGGAGCTGTTTTTT. Translated: CASTYTGELFF. The chain combines TRBV2 with TRBJ2-2; D is undetermined. Germline CDR1 SNHLY, CDR2 FYNNEI. This CDR3 region has 11 residues. V was clipped by 7 bases and J by 3 bases, with 3 bases between them.

For this clonotype: An end of the junction differs from the germline gene, which may be a read error. The chain carries TRBV12-3 or TRBV12-4 and TRBJ2-7, with no clear D. The CDR3 has 14 amino acids. The CDR3: CASSSGIVSNEQYF. DNA for the CDR3: TGTGCAAGCAGTTCTGGGATTGTCTCCAACGAGCAGTACTTC.

Comments on this clonotype: A much larger clone lies a single base off, so this may be a read error. The genes are TRBV7-3 and TRBJ2-5, with D tentatively TRBD2 (5 bases). The germline gives CDR1 SGHTA, CDR2 FQGTGA. There are 12 residues in the CDR3. V gave up 2 bases and J gave up 7 bases, with 8 bases separating them. DNA of the CDR3: TGTGCCAGCAGCTTAGATGGAGGGACCCAGTACTTC. As protein: CASSLDGGTQYF.

A word on this clonotype: The germline gene is not matched at one end of the junction; a read error may be the cause. V and J are TRBV4-2 and TRBJ2-1; 13 nucleotides align to TRBD2. The CDR3 sequence is 16 residues long. Germline CDR1 reads LGHNA; CDR2 reads YNFKEQ. CDR3 residues: CARSATGTSGDNEQTF. The CDR3 DNA is TGTGCCAGAAGCGCAACCGGGACTAGCGGGGACAATGAGCAGACCTTC.

This clonotype is hyperexpanded (1% or more). The chain combines TRBV11-2 with TRBJ2-1; D not certain. The germline CDR1 and CDR2 sequences are SGHAT and FQNNGV. The germline V and J ends were trimmed by 2 bases and 8 bases, with 10 bases remaining between them. There are 13 residues in the CDR3. The CDR3, as DNA: TGTGCCAGCAGCTTAAATGATGCCTATGAGCAGTTCTTC. The encoded protein is CASSLNDAYEQFF.

This clonotype has just one count. At one of its ends the junction is not consistent with the germline gene, which may arise from a read error. V is TRBV6-2 or TRBV6-3 and J is TRBJ2-1; no clear D gene. The CDR3 is 11 amino acids. The germline gives CDR1 MNHEY, CDR2 SVGEGT. CDR3 in DNA: TGTGCCACCACCCAAAGTAATGATCAGTTCTTC. It is translated as CATTQSNDQFF.

Concerning this clonotype: A junction end diverges from the germline sequence, so it may reflect a read error. The chain is built from TRBV12-3 or TRBV12-4 and TRBJ2-1; 7 bases are shared with TRBD1. This CDR3 contains 15 residues. CDR3 loop: CASSYGRGNYNGQSF. CDR3 nucleotide sequence: TGTGCCAGCAGTTATGGCAGGGGGAACTACAATGGGCAGTCCTTC.

Points on this clonotype: Relative to the germline gene, one junction end is altered; a read error may explain this. The rearrangement uses TRBV7-8 and TRBJ1-6; 7 nucleotides line up with TRBD1. CDR1 and CDR2 from the germline V gene are SGHVS and FQNEAQ. This CDR3 has 16 residues. CDR3 amino acids: CASSLGGQENNSPLHF. Here the CDR3 DNA reads TGTGCTAGCAGCTTAGGTGGACAGGAGAATAATTCACCCCTCCACTTT. Drawing the rest from reference TRBV7-8 and TRBJ1-6, the complete variable domain is GAGVSQSPRYKVAKRGQDVALRCDPISGHVSLFWYQQALGQGPEFLTYFQNEAQLDKSGLPSDRFFAERPEGSVSTLKIQRTQQEDSAVYLCASSLGGQENNSPLHFGNGTRLTVT.

This clonotype was seen more than once but under ten times. This could be a read error, since a much larger clone is one nucleotide away. The gene calls are TRBV28 and TRBJ2-7, with 7 bases fitting TRBD1. There are 15 residues in the CDR3. Per the germline V gene, CDR1 is MDHEN and CDR2 is SYDVKM. With V trimmed by 6 bases and J by 2 bases, 10 bases remained unmatched. CDR3 sequence: CASRPQGLGTYEQYF. The CDR3, as DNA: TGTGCCAGCAGGCCACAGGGGTTGGGGACCTACGAGCAGTACTTC.

Notes on this clonotype: A much more abundant neighbour one base away suggests this may be a read error. The chain recombines TRBV4-2 with TRBJ2-7; 7 nucleotides align to TRBD2. Germline CDR1 reads LGHNA; CDR2 reads YNFKEQ. V shed 2 bases and J 7 bases; nucleotides not matched to a gene: 14. The CDR3 is made up of 16 amino acids. CDR3 in amino acids: CASSQSGDGGTLEQYF. Here the CDR3 DNA reads TGTGCCAGCAGCCAATCCGGAGACGGGGGGACGCTAGAGCAGTACTTC.

As for this clonotype: Relative to the germline gene, one junction end is altered; a read error may explain this. The V call is TRBV6-5, the J call TRBJ2-5, with D possibly matching TRBD2 (5 bases). The CDR3 consists of 17 residues. CDR1 and CDR2 (germline): MNHEY, SVGAGI. The DNA of the CDR3 is TGTACCAGCAGTTACGGAAGGTCGGACCCGGAGGCAGAGACCCAGTACTTC. Protein: CTSSYGRSDPEAETQYF.

As concerns this clonotype: At one of its ends the junction is not consistent with the germline gene, which may arise from a read error. The V and J genes are TRBV20-1 and TRBJ1-5, with TRBD1 as a possible D gene (5 bases). The germline gives CDR1 DFQATT, CDR2 SNEGSKA (reference sequence). The CDR3 is 13 residues long. The chain's CDR3 is CSAGEVGGQPQHF. The CDR3, as DNA: TGCAGTGCTGGAGAGGTCGGGGGACAGCCCCAGCATTTT.

This clonotype was picked up a small number of times. This may come from a read error, since a much larger clone is one base off. V gene TRBV2 combines with J gene TRBJ2-3; no firm D call. The CDR3 contains 11 residues. CDR1 and CDR2 (germline): SNHLY, FYNNEI. The CDR3 region has the DNA TGTGCCAGCGCCTTGGCAGATATGCAGTATTTT. Translated, it gives CASALADMQYF.

Turning to this clonotype: The junction shows a germline mismatch at one end, possibly a read error. The rearrangement uses TRBV5-6 and TRBJ2-3, with D unresolved. Per germline, CDR1 SGHDT and CDR2 YYEEEE. This CDR3 region has 13 residues. The CDR3 reads CASSFVLTDMQYF. CDR3 coding DNA: TGTGCCAGTAGCTTCGTCCTCACAGATATGCAGTATTTT.

The table lists this clonotype with a count of one. The junction shows a germline mismatch at one end, possibly a read error. The V gene is TRBV6-1, the J gene TRBJ2-7, with TRBD2 matching 7 bases. The CDR3 runs 14 residues. Germline V lookup: CDR1 MNHNS, CDR2 SASEGT. CDR3 amino acids: CATSAGGRTYEQYF. The CDR3 DNA is TGTGCCACCAGTGCCGGCGGGAGAACCTACGAGCAGTACTTC.

About this clonotype: The junction departs from germline at one end; a sequencing error may be responsible. This chain uses TRBV4-2 with TRBJ2-7; D not certain. CDR1 LGHNA and CDR2 YNFKEQ come from the germline V gene. The CDR3 is 17 amino acids. The CDR3 DNA follows: TGTGCCAGCAGCCAAGCAGGTTCCCCCCAGTGGTCTGGCAAGCAATACTTC. This encodes CASSQAGSPQWSGKQYF.

Points on this clonotype: It is likely a read error, because the conserved phenylalanine at the end of the CDR3 is missing. The J gene is TRBJ2-7, the V gene TRBV10-3; D is unclear. This CDR3 contains 12 residues. The V gene's germline CDR1 is ENHRY and CDR2 SYGVKD. Trimming left V 2 bases short and J 7 bases short, with 9 bases between. DNA of the CDR3: TGTGCCATCAGTGAGGGGTCGAGGGAGCAGTACTCT. Translation: CAISEGSREQYS.

On this clonotype: As the CDR3 is not closed by the conserved phenylalanine or tryptophan, this likely results from a read error. The DNA is left out, because the CDR3 cannot be placed on it with certainty; the CDR3 is given as TCRdb lists it. The CDR3 region is CARSLEGNYGYTL. This chain connects TRBV11-2 to TRBJ1-2. Per germline, CDR1 SGHAT and CDR2 FQNNGV. The CDR3 has 13 residues if both end residues are counted.

In its sample, this clonotype is medium-sized (0.01 to 0.1%). The rearrangement links TRBV4-1 to TRBJ2-7, with 9 bases matching TRBD1. The CDR3 is 15 residues long. Trimming cost V 4 bases and J 7 bases; bases outside gene matches: 11. Germline V gene lookup returns CDR1 MGHRA and CDR2 YSYEKL. The CDR3 nucleotides are TGCGCCAGCAGCCCCACAGGGGGCGGTTGGGAAGAGCAGTACTTC. It is translated as CASSPTGGGWEEQYF.

By share, this clonotype counts as medium-sized. The V gene is TRBV11-2, the J gene TRBJ2-3; D gene unclear. The V end lost 3 bases, the J end lost 0 bases, and 10 bases lay between the germline ends. This CDR3 spans 15 amino acids. Germline CDR1 reads SGHAT; CDR2 reads FQNNGV. CDR3 loop: CASSFQASSTDTQYF. CDR3 nucleotide sequence: TGTGCCAGCAGCTTTCAGGCTTCTAGCACAGATACGCAGTATTTT.

Comments on this clonotype: The junction shows a germline mismatch at one end, possibly a read error. This chain connects TRBV14 to TRBJ2-3; D unclear. CDR1 is SGHDN, CDR2 FVKESK, per germline. The CDR3 length is 13 residues. CDR3 amino acids: CASRQVRLDTQYF. CDR3 DNA sequence: TGTGCCAGCAGGCAAGTGCGATTAGATACGCAGTATTTT.

The V gene is TRBV12-3 or TRBV12-4, the J gene TRBJ2-7; D is possibly TRBD1 or TRBD2 (5 bases each). The CDR3 length is 12 residues. Between the trimmed V and J ends, which lost 3 bases and 10 bases, there was a span of 13 bases. As DNA, the CDR3 is TGTGCCAGCAGTTTCCACGGGACGGTACAGTACTTC. Translating it yields CASSFHGTVQYF.

J is TRBJ2-5 and V is TRBV29-1; possibly TRBD2 for D (5 bases). Trimming shortened V by 3 bases and J by 9 bases, and 17 bases separated the two germline ends. Germline CDR1 is SQVTM and CDR2 is ANQGSEA. The CDR3 is made up of 13 amino acids. The CDR3 DNA reads as TGCAGCGTTGAGGGCTGGAACCAGGAGGCCCAGTACTTC. This encodes CSVEGWNQEAQYF.

The genes are TRBV28 and TRBJ2-3; no clear D gene. The DNA end lines up better with TRBJ1-5; the J call may be wrong. The CDR3 is 18 residues long. The germline V gene encodes CDR1 MDHEN and CDR2 SYDVKM. The CDR3 loop is CASSQWAGEALSTDTQHF. The CDR3 DNA sequence: TGTGCCAGCAGTCAATGGGCGGGAGAGGCCCTGAGCACAGATACACAGCATTTT.

This clonotype was seen many times. The chain is built from TRBV5-1 and TRBJ1-6; D may be TRBD1 (5 bases). The CDR3 has 15 residues. V lost 6 bases and J 8 bases, leaving 18 bases between the germline ends. Germline values: CDR1 SGHRS, CDR2 YFSETQ. CDR3 region: CASTLGRDAHSPLHF. The CDR3 DNA follows: TGCGCCAGCACCCTGGGACGGGACGCCCATTCACCCCTCCACTTT.

This clonotype was seen just once. Sequence at one end of the junction differs from germline and may be a read error. V usage is TRBV11-2 and J usage is TRBJ2-5; D remains ambiguous. The germline V gene encodes CDR1 SGHAT and CDR2 FQNNGV. This CDR3 spans 15 amino acids. Here the CDR3 DNA reads TGTGCCAGCAGTCTGACCTGGGCAGCTCAAGAGACCCAGTGCTTC. This sequence encodes CASSLTWAAQETQCF.

This clonotype was seen just once. A read error may explain this, as a much larger clone is one base away. The CDR3 protein is CANHSGSSYNEQFF. The CDR3, as DNA: TGCGCCAACCATAGCGGGAGCTCCTACAATGAGCAGTTCTTC. The V gene is TRBV5-1, the J gene TRBJ2-1; 9 bases map to TRBD2. The V and J ends lost 9 bases and 0 bases, in that order; junction bases with no gene match: 4. The CDR3 is 14 amino acids. The germline V gene encodes CDR1 SGHRS and CDR2 YFSETQ.

A remark on this clonotype: The junction differs from germline at one of its ends, possibly a read error. The J gene is TRBJ2-2, the V gene TRBV5-6, with a weak D call TRBD2 (5 bases). The CDR3 length is 17 residues. Looked up from germline, CDR1 is SGHDT and CDR2 is YYEEEE. CDR3 DNA: TGTGCCAGTAGCTTGGCCGGCAGCGCATGGAACACCGGGAAGCTGTTTTTT. Translated: CASSLAGSAWNTGKLFF.